Listed here is a single T cell receptor (beta chain). The sample belongs to a study of cytomegalovirus exposure and HLA in healthy donors. This CDR3 contains 18 residues. Per the germline V gene, CDR1 is SGHDN and CDR2 is FVKESK. V gave up 4 bases and J gave up 2 bases, with 20 bases separating them. The PCR contained 60 Vbeta and 13 Jbeta primers. Here immunoSEQ multiplex PCR was the method, and the copy in TCRdb shows in-frame clones only, minus some. The sample table sets out under 45,000 clones. The rearrangement uses TRBV14 and TRBJ2-2, with a possible D match to TRBD2 (5 bases). Sequences were obtained from PBMCs. This TCR came from a male donor in good health and CMV-seronegative. CDR3: CASSPPRYAGKNTGELFF. For the CDR3, the DNA is TGTGCCAGCAGCCCCCCAAGATATGCCGGGAAAAACACCGGGGAGCTGTTTTTT. The whole variable domain, filled in from reference TRBV14 and TRBJ2-2, reads EAGVTQFPSHSVIEKGQTVTLRCDPISGHDNLYWYRRVMGKEIKFLLHFVKESKQDESGMPNNRFLAERTGGTYSTLKVQPAELEDSGVYFCASSPPRYAGKNTGELFFGEGSRLTVL.